Listed here are 25 T cell receptor beta chains from one sample, sequenced in a study of blood T cell repertoires in COVID-19. Clones were read by immunoSEQ multiplex PCR, and TCRdb kept only the in-frame ones, dropping some. The sample has about 210,000 clones; 88% are singletons. Sequencing used peripheral blood. The receptors shown here come from a man in his 70s with acute or convalescent COVID-19.

J is TRBJ2-3 and V is TRBV3-1 (or the pseudogene TRBV3-2), with D unresolved. Trimming stripped 1 base from V and 0 bases from J, with 8 bases between. The CDR3 length is 15 residues. Per the germline V gene, CDR1 is LGHDT and CDR2 is YNNKEL (reference sequence). CDR3 in DNA: TGTGCCAGCAGCCAAGTGTCCAGGAGCACAGATACGCAGTATTTT. Its protein is CASSQVSRSTDTQYF.

J is TRBJ1-3 and V is TRBV7-9; no reliable D call. CDR3 length equals 16 residues. CDR1 and CDR2 (germline): SEHNR, FQNEAQ (reference sequence). V lost 3 bases to trimming and J lost 5 bases, with 17 bases between them. The CDR3 DNA is TGTGCCAGCAGCTTCGGGAGTCTGAGGGTTAGAAACACCATATATTTT. Its translation: CASSFGSLRVRNTIYF. Combining the CDR3 with reference TRBV7-9 and TRBJ1-3 gives the whole variable domain DTGVSQNPRHKITKRGQNVTFRCDPISEHNRLYWYRQTLGQGPEFLTYFQNEAQLEKSRLLSDRFSAERPKGSFSTLEIQRTEQGDSAMYLCASSFGSLRVRNTIYFGEGSWLTVV.

The CDR3, as DNA: TGTGCCAGCAGTCCCCCAAACGGGGAGGGCCCAGATACGCAGTATTTT. Encoded protein: CASSPPNGEGPDTQYF. The chain is built from TRBV6-6 and TRBJ2-3, with 7 positions matching TRBD2. J gave up 4 bases and V 5 bases, and 12 bases lay outside the gene matches. This CDR3 is 16 amino acids long. The germline gives CDR1 MNHNY, CDR2 SVGAGI (reference sequence).

This chain uses TRBV2 with TRBJ1-5; TRBD1 agrees at 7 bases. Per germline, CDR1 SNHLY and CDR2 FYNNEI. The junction had 8 bases not matched to a gene; V was cut back by 8 bases and J by 10 bases. The CDR3 loop spans 12 amino acids. The CDR3 protein is CASGTEISPQHF. The CDR3 coding sequence is TGTGCCAGCGGGACAGAAATCAGTCCCCAGCATTTT.

J is TRBJ1-3 and V is TRBV4-1; possible D gene TRBD1, 6 bases. This CDR3 has 13 amino acids. With 3 bases removed from V and 8 bases from J, the gap between germline ends came to 11 bases. In germline, CDR1 is MGHRA, CDR2 YSYEKL. DNA of the CDR3: TGCGCCAGCAGCCAGGAACAGGGATACACCATATATTTT. Protein product: CASSQEQGYTIYF.

The V gene is TRBV6-2 or TRBV6-3, the J gene TRBJ2-7, with D perhaps TRBD2 (6 bases). This CDR3 comprises 17 residues. Germline CDR1 is MNHEY and CDR2 is SVGEGT. V lost 1 base to trimming and J lost 5 bases, with 21 bases between them. CDR3 coding DNA: TGTGCCAGCAGTTACTTGGGACTTTTGGAGGCTTTCCACGAGCAGTACTTC. As protein: CASSYLGLLEAFHEQYF.

The V gene is TRBV5-4, the J gene TRBJ1-1; D is unclear. Per germline, CDR1 SGHNT and CDR2 YYREEE (reference sequence). The CDR3 has 11 amino acids. V was cut by 5 bases and J by 2 bases, with 4 bases left in between. CDR3 sequence reads: CASRSNTEAFF. The CDR3 DNA follows: TGTGCCAGCAGGAGCAACACTGAAGCTTTCTTT.

The chain employs TRBV21-1 and TRBJ1-3; the D call of TRBD1 is as the table states it, not checked on the DNA. TRBV21-1 is labeled a pseudogene. The CDR3 totals 15 residues. As DNA, the CDR3 is TGTGCCAGCAGCAAGGCCTTCAGCTCTGGAAACACCATATATTTT. Translating gives CASSKAFSSGNTIYF.

This CDR3 is CASSTRGWVLSYNEQFF. CDR3 sequence (DNA): TGTGCCAGCAGCACACGGGGGTGGGTTCTCTCCTACAATGAGCAGTTCTTC. This chain joins TRBV7-9 and TRBJ2-1; D is possibly TRBD2 (6 bases). The V and J ends lost 5 bases and 0 bases respectively, with 17 bases between them. This CDR3 comprises 17 residues. CDR1 is SEHNR, CDR2 FQNEAQ, per germline (reference sequence).

This chain joins TRBV5-6 and TRBJ2-7; D is perhaps TRBD1 (6 bases). CDR3 length: 13 residues. Germline loops: CDR1 SGHDT, CDR2 YYEEEE. V was cut by 0 bases and J by 3 bases, with 7 bases left in between. DNA for the CDR3: TGTGCCAGCAGCTTGGTAGGGGGCTACGAGCAGTACTTC. Translated, it gives CASSLVGGYEQYF.

This chain uses TRBV14 with TRBJ2-5, with 7 bases matching TRBD1. Germline V CDR1 and CDR2: SGHDN, FVKESK. The CDR3 is 13 amino acids. J gave up 2 bases and V 4 bases, and 1 base lay outside the gene matches. The CDR3 loop reads CASSRDRQETQYF. CDR3 sequence (DNA): TGTGCCAGCAGCCGGGACAGACAAGAGACCCAGTACTTC. The entire variable domain, with the rest obtained from reference TRBV14 and TRBJ2-5, is as follows: EAGVTQFPSHSVIEKGQTVTLRCDPISGHDNLYWYRRVMGKEIKFLLHFVKESKQDESGMPNNRFLAERTGGTYSTLKVQPAELEDSGVYFCASSRDRQETQYFGPGTRLLVL.

The chain couples TRBV4-2 to TRBJ1-3; D might be TRBD1 (5 bases). This CDR3 contains 13 residues. Germline V gives CDR1 LGHNA, CDR2 YNFKEQ. V was trimmed by 2 bases and J by 7 bases, leaving 9 bases between them. CDR3 sequence reads: CASSQPGWNTIYF. The DNA for the CDR3 is TGTGCCAGCAGCCAACCAGGGTGGAACACCATATATTTT.

This chain connects TRBV18 to TRBJ2-1; 12 nucleotides match TRBD1. This CDR3 comprises 14 residues. J was trimmed by 9 bases and V by 7 bases; bases with no gene match: 7. Germline lookup yields CDR1 KGHSH and CDR2 LQKENI. In nucleotides, the CDR3 is TGTGCCAGCTTGGGGACAGGGGGCCTGGTTGAGCAGTTCTTC. It encodes CASLGTGGLVEQFF.

V and J are TRBV5-4 and TRBJ1-2; 12 positions agree with TRBD1. The V gene's germline CDR1 is SGHNT and CDR2 YYREEE (reference sequence). V shed 3 bases and J 4 bases; nucleotides not matched to a gene: 4. This CDR3 contains 15 residues. The CDR3 nucleotides read TGTGCCAGCAGCTGGGACAGGGGGCCTCTCTATGGCTACACCTTC. Translation gives CASSWDRGPLYGYTF.

The chain employs TRBV6-1 and TRBJ2-7, with a weak D call TRBD2 (6 bases). In germline, CDR1 is MNHNS, CDR2 SASEGT. Trimming removed 3 bases at V and 7 bases at J, with 16 bases between. The CDR3 has 14 residues. The CDR3 bases are TGTGCCAGCAGTGACCCCGGGACTTTAAATGAGCAGTACTTC. It translates to CASSDPGTLNEQYF.

The V gene is TRBV5-6, the J gene TRBJ2-7; 8 positions agree with TRBD1. The ends lost 6 bases at V and 3 bases at J; junction bases unmatched: 2. The CDR3 runs to 12 residues. Germline CDR1 reads SGHDT; CDR2 reads YYEEEE. The CDR3 bases are TGTGCCAGCAACGACAGGGGCTACGAGCAGTACTTC. It is translated as CASNDRGYEQYF.

CDR3 sequence (DNA): TGTGCCAGCAGCCCGTCGCCGGGGTTTAACACCGGGGAGCTGTTTTTT. Translation gives CASSPSPGFNTGELFF. The genes are TRBV7-8 and TRBJ2-2, with D possibly matching TRBD2 (5 bases). CDR1 and CDR2 from the germline V gene are SGHVS and FQNEAQ. Between the trimmed V and J ends, which lost 5 bases and 2 bases, there was a span of 15 bases. The CDR3 is made up of 16 amino acids. The variable domain in full, with the rest retrieved from reference TRBV7-8 and TRBJ2-2, is GAGVSQSPRYKVAKRGQDVALRCDPISGHVSLFWYQQALGQGPEFLTYFQNEAQLDKSGLPSDRFFAERPEGSVSTLKIQRTQQEDSAVYLCASSPSPGFNTGELFFGEGSRLTVL.

The genes are TRBV10-2 and TRBJ2-7; TRBD2 aligns across 7 bases. CDR3 length equals 14 residues. J lost 5 bases, V lost 6 bases, and 10 bases had no gene match. Germline V lookup: CDR1 WSHSY, CDR2 SAAADI. CDR3 residues: CASRASGSLDEQYF. In nucleotides, the CDR3 is TGCGCCAGCAGGGCTAGCGGTTCCCTAGACGAGCAGTACTTC.

The DNA for the CDR3 is TGTGCCAGCAGCATCCCGGGTGGCCGGGAGACCCAGTACTTC. This codes for CASSIPGGRETQYF. This chain connects TRBV7-2 to TRBJ2-5; D unresolved. Trimming shortened V by 5 bases and J by 5 bases, and 15 bases separated the two germline ends. Germline CDR1 reads SGHTA; CDR2 reads FQGNSA. This CDR3 region has 14 residues.

CDR3 sequence: CASRSTGSQQPQHF. CDR3 sequence (DNA): TGTGCCAGCAGGAGTACAGGGTCCCAACAGCCCCAGCATTTT. The chain employs TRBV6-5 and TRBJ1-5; D possibly corresponds to TRBD1 (6 bases). CDR3 length: 14 amino acids. Germline V CDR1 and CDR2: MNHEY, SVGAGI. The germline V and J ends were trimmed by 6 bases and 7 bases, with 16 bases remaining between them.

The rearrangement joins TRBV3-1 (or the pseudogene TRBV3-2) to TRBJ1-6; perhaps TRBD1 as D (5 bases). Trimming stripped 3 bases from V and 10 bases from J, with 13 bases between. The CDR3 covers 14 residues. CDR1 is LGHDT and CDR2 is YNNKEL in the germline V gene (reference sequence). The CDR3 region is CASSQGGVRSPLHF. The CDR3 nucleotides are TGTGCCAGCAGCCAGGGAGGGGTTCGGTCACCCCTCCACTTT.

This chain links TRBV3-1 (or the pseudogene TRBV3-2) with TRBJ1-5; D unclear. Germline V gene data show CDR1 as LGHDT and CDR2 as YNNKEL (reference sequence). Between the trimmed V and J ends, which lost 0 bases and 6 bases, there was a span of 9 bases. CDR3 length: 14 amino acids. As DNA, the CDR3 is TGTGCCAGCAGCCAAGATTCGGGAGGTCAGCCCCAGCATTTT. Translated: CASSQDSGGQPQHF.

This clone was seen only once. The chain uses TRBV3-1 (or the pseudogene TRBV3-2) and TRBJ2-7; TRBD1 might be the D (5 bases). V was cut by 4 bases and J by 0 bases, with 13 bases left in between. Germline V gives CDR1 LGHDT, CDR2 YNNKEL (reference sequence). The CDR3 has 15 amino acids. The CDR3 sequence: CASSPKTDSSYEQYF. Written as DNA, the CDR3 is TGTGCCAGCAGCCCCAAAACCGACAGCTCCTACGAGCAGTACTTC.

The chain uses TRBV4-2 and TRBJ1-1, with TRBD1 identical over 10 bases. The germline V gene has CDR1 LGHNA and CDR2 YNFKEQ. This CDR3 region has 15 residues. V was pared by 3 bases and J by 5 bases, with 6 bases of the junction left unmatched. CDR3 coding DNA: TGTGCCAGCAGCCAGAGGACAGGGGGGGGAACTGAAGCTTTCTTT. This gives the protein CASSQRTGGGTEAFF.

The V call is TRBV5-3, the J call TRBJ2-4; D might be TRBD1 (5 bases). TRBV5-3 is given ORF status, its function remaining uncertain. The length of the CDR3 is 14 residues. V was cut by 4 bases and J by 0 bases, with 8 bases left in between. The CDR3 nucleotides read TGTGCCAGAAGCCAGGGTCCAGCCAAAAACATTCAGTACTTC. This translates into CARSQGPAKNIQYF.